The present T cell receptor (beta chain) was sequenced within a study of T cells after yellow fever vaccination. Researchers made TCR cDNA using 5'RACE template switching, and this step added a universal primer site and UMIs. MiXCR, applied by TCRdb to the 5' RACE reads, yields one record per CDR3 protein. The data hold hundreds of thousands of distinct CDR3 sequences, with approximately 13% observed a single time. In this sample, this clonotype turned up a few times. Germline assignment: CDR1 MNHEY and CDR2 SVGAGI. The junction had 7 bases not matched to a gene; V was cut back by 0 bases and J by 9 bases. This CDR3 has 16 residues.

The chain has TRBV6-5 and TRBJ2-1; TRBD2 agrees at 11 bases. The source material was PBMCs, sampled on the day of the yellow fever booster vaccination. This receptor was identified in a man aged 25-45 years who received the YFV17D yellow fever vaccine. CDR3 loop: CASSYSRLAGSSEQFF. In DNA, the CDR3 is TGTGCCAGCAGTTACTCCCGACTAGCGGGATCGAGTGAGCAGTTCTTC.